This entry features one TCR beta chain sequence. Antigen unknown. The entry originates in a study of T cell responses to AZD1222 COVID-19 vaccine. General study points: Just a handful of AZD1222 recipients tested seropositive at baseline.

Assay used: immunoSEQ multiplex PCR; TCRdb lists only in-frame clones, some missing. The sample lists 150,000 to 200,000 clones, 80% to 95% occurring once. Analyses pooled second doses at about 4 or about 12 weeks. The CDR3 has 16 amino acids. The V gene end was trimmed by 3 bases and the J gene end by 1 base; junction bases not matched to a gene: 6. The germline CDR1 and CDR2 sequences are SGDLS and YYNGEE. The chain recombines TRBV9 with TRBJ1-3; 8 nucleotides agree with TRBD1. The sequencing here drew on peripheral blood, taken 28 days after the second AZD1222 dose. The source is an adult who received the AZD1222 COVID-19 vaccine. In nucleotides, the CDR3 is TGTGCCAGCAGCGAAACGGGACAGGTTTCTGGAAACACCATATATTTT. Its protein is CASSETGQVSGNTIYF.